This entry is about one TCR beta chain. The data were taken from a study of PD-1 blockade in mismatch repair-deficient tumors. At the level of the study: Patients had about eleven mismatch repair-deficient cancer types and were previously treated and progressing.

The protocol was immunoSEQ multiplex PCR, while the TCRdb copy is restricted to in-frame clones and leaves out a portion. In the table there are just over 25,000 clones, around 84% of which are singletons. The CDR3 consists of 15 residues. Trimming took 5 bases from V and 7 from J; bases not matched to a gene: 7. The germline gives CDR1 MRHNA, CDR2 SNTAGT. Mismatch repair deficiency was confirmed in all patients, by PCR or immunohistochemistry. The sequence was collected from an adult with mismatch repair-deficient cancer. The chain couples TRBV6-4 to TRBJ2-1; 11 nucleotides line up with TRBD2. Here the sequenced sample was PBMCs, taken before pembrolizumab treatment. CDR3 residues: CASSTSASGRNEQFF. CDR3 nucleotide sequence: TGTGCCAGCAGTACCTCGGCTAGCGGGAGGAATGAGCAGTTCTTC.